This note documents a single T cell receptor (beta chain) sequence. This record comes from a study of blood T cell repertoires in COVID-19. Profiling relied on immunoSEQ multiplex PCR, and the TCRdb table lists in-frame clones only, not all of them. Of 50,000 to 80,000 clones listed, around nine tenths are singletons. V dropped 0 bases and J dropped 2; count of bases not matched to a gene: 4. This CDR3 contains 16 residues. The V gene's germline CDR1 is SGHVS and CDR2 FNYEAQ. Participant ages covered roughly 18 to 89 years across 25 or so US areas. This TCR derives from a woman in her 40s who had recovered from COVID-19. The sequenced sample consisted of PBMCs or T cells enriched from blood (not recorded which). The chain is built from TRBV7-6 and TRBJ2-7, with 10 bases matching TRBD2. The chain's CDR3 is CASSLASGGIPYEQYF. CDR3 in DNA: TGTGCCAGCAGCTTAGCTAGCGGGGGGATACCCTACGAGCAGTACTTC.